Presented here are 21 T cell receptor beta chains from one specimen sequenced in a study of cytomegalovirus exposure and HLA in healthy donors. PCR involved 60 Vbeta and 13 Jbeta primers. Data came from immunoSEQ multiplex PCR; TCRdb stores just in-frame clones and leaves some out. Counted here are about 130,000 clones, 65% to 90% occurring once; the ten biggest clones make up less than 1.5%. The sequenced sample consisted of PBMCs. All receptors derive from a girl between 2 and 10 years old in good health and CMV-seronegative.

This clone was counted between two and nine times. The CDR3 DNA reads as TGTGCCAGTATGGCCGGGGACACTGAAGCTTTCTTT. Amino acids: CASMAGDTEAFF. The rearrangement joins TRBV19 to TRBJ1-1; no clear D. V lost 7 bases and J lost 3, with 9 bases in between. CDR3 size: 12 residues. Germline CDR1 and CDR2: LNHDA and SQIVND (reference sequence). The full variable domain, completed using reference TRBV19 and TRBJ1-1, is DGGITQSPKYLFRKEGQNVTLSCEQNLNHDAMYWYRQDPGQGLRLIYYSQIVNDFQKGDIAEGYSVSREKKESFPLTVTSAQKNPTAFYLCASMAGDTEAFFGQGTRLTVV.

This chain joins TRBV14 and TRBJ2-4; TRBD2 is a possible D gene (5 bases). CDR1 SGHDN and CDR2 FVKESK come from the germline V gene. Trimming stripped 0 bases from V and 1 base from J, with 22 bases between. The CDR3 length is 20 residues. In nucleotides, the CDR3 is TGTGCCAGCAGCCAAGAAGGCAGCGTTGAGGATCGGGATGCCAAAAACATTCAGTACTTC. Translation gives CASSQEGSVEDRDAKNIQYF.

The chain has TRBV30 and TRBJ1-1; no definite D call. The CDR3 loop spans 12 amino acids. The germline CDR1 and CDR2 sequences are GTSNPN and SVGIG (reference sequence). Deletions cut 7 bases from V and 9 bases from J, with 18 bases between. The CDR3 DNA follows: TGTGCCTCCATTTCAGGATCAGAACAAGCTTTCTTT. Encoded protein: CASISGSEQAFF. Combining the CDR3 with reference TRBV30 and TRBJ1-1 gives the whole variable domain SQTIHQWPATLVQPVGSPLSLECTVEGTSNPNLYWYRQAAGRGLQLLFYSVGIGQISSEVPQNLSASRPQDRQFILSSKKLLLSDSGFYLCASISGSEQAFFGQGTRLTVV.

The table lists this clone with a few counts. The chain is built from TRBV14 and TRBJ2-1, with D possibly matching TRBD2 (6 bases). The length of the CDR3 is 17 residues. Trimming left V 1 base short and J 0 bases short, with 13 bases between. The germline CDR1 and CDR2 sequences are SGHDN and FVKESK. As DNA, the CDR3 is TGTGCCAGCAGCCAAGTTCGGGGGACCAGCTCCTACAATGAGCAGTTCTTC. This sequence encodes CASSQVRGTSSYNEQFF.

V is TRBV2 and J is TRBJ2-7; 7 bases match TRBD1. The CDR3 runs 14 residues. J was trimmed by 12 bases and V by 1 base; bases with no gene match: 12. Germline CDR1 and CDR2: SNHLY and FYNNEI. This CDR3 reads CASSEEGRGNKRYF. As DNA, the CDR3 is TGTGCCAGCAGTGAAGAGGGCAGGGGGAATAAGCGGTACTTC.

V gene TRBV21-1 combines with J gene TRBJ1-4. TRBV21-1 constitutes a pseudogene. The CDR3 sequence is 15 residues long. The CDR3: CASTGLGSPNEKLFF. The CDR3 DNA follows: TGTGCCAGTACGGGTCTAGGGAGTCCTAATGAAAAACTGTTTTTT.

The V and J genes are TRBV27 and TRBJ1-1; 11 positions match TRBD1. CDR1 and CDR2 from the germline V gene are MNHEY and SMNVEV (reference sequence). The ends lost 5 bases at V and 4 bases at J; junction bases unmatched: 9. This CDR3 is 16 amino acids long. The CDR3 here is CASSLSGQGVVTEAFF. Written as DNA, the CDR3 is TGTGCCAGCAGTCTCTCGGGACAGGGGGTTGTCACTGAAGCTTTCTTT.

This clone was counted a few times. The J gene is TRBJ1-5, the V gene TRBV19; TRBD1 agrees at 8 bases. Unmatched junction bases numbered 8, after V lost 8 bases and J lost 11 bases. CDR3 size: 12 residues. The germline CDR1 and CDR2 sequences are LNHDA and SQIVND (reference sequence). The CDR3 DNA is TGTGCCAGTGTTGCAGGGGGCAGGGCCCAGCATTTT. Protein: CASVAGGRAQHF.

The genes are TRBV6-1 and TRBJ2-3; a weak D match, TRBD2 (6 bases). The CDR3 is 14 residues long. Germline-derived CDR1 and CDR2 are MNHNS and SASEGT. V shed 3 bases and J shed 4 bases, with 11 bases lying between them. The CDR3 spells CASSDLGTPDTQYF. CDR3 DNA: TGTGCCAGCAGTGATCTTGGGACTCCAGATACGCAGTATTTT.

This clone was detected a few times. The CDR3 DNA is TGTGCCAGCAGCGTAGGGGCCAGGGTGGTGGACTATGGCTACACCTTC. Its translation: CASSVGARVVDYGYTF. This rearrangement joins TRBV9 to TRBJ1-2, with D possibly being TRBD1 (5 bases). V lost 0 bases and J 3 bases, leaving 15 bases between the germline ends. Germline V gives CDR1 SGDLS, CDR2 YYNGEE. This CDR3 spans 16 amino acids. The full variable domain, rest sourced from reference TRBV9 and TRBJ1-2, is DSGVTQTPKHLITATGQRVTLRCSPRSGDLSVYWYQQSLDQGLQFLIQYYNGEERAKGNILERFSAQQFPDLHSELNLSSLELGDSALYFCASSVGARVVDYGYTFGSGTRLTVV.

The chain links TRBV27 to TRBJ2-7; 8 nucleotides match TRBD2. With V trimmed by 5 bases and J by 6 bases, 12 bases remained unmatched. CDR3 size: 15 residues. Germline assignment: CDR1 MNHEY and CDR2 SMNVEV (reference sequence). CDR3 sequence reads: CASSLKLSGSREQYF. CDR3 in DNA: TGTGCCAGCAGTCTGAAGTTGAGCGGGAGTCGCGAGCAGTACTTC.

This clone appeared a few times. This chain uses TRBV29-1 with TRBJ2-2; tentative D call: TRBD1 (6 bases). V shed 6 bases and J shed 4 bases, with 15 bases lying between them. CDR1 and CDR2 from the germline V gene are SQVTM and ANQGSEA. The CDR3 runs 14 residues. CDR3 DNA: TGCAGCGTCAAAAGCAGGGGCTCCACCGGGGAGCTGTTTTTT. This encodes CSVKSRGSTGELFF.

This chain links TRBV5-6 with TRBJ2-7, with 7 bases fitting TRBD2. The CDR3 loop spans 15 amino acids. J gave up 6 bases and V 4 bases, and 13 bases lay outside the gene matches. CDR1 SGHDT and CDR2 YYEEEE come from the germline V gene. This CDR3 reads CASSPTGGQFSEQYF. The CDR3, as DNA: TGTGCCAGCAGCCCGACGGGGGGTCAGTTCAGCGAGCAGTACTTC.

The rearrangement uses TRBV5-6 and TRBJ2-3; 12 nucleotides line up with TRBD2. Germline trimming cut 3 bases from V and 3 bases from J; bases unmatched to any gene: 11. This CDR3 region has 18 residues. Germline CDR1 reads SGHDT; CDR2 reads YYEEEE. CDR3 DNA sequence: TGTGCCAGCAGCTATCTAGCGGGAGGGCCTTCTGGAACAGATACGCAGTATTTT. It yields the protein CASSYLAGGPSGTDTQYF. Together with reference TRBV5-6 and TRBJ2-3, the CDR3 gives the full variable domain: DAGVTQSPTHLIKTRGQQVTLRCSPKSGHDTVSWYQQALGQGPQFIFQYYEEEERQRGNFPDRFSGHQFPNYSSELNVNALLLGDSALYLCASSYLAGGPSGTDTQYFGPGTRLTVL.

This clone was seen a handful of times. V is TRBV5-6 and J is TRBJ1-1, with TRBD1 matching over 9 bases. The CDR3 extends over 13 amino acids. Germline trimming cut 7 bases from V and 4 bases from J; bases unmatched to any gene: 5. Germline-derived CDR1 and CDR2 are SGHDT and YYEEEE. The CDR3 coding sequence is TGTGCCAGCCTAGGGACAGGGAGCACTGAAGCTTTCTTT. It yields the protein CASLGTGSTEAFF.

The chain employs TRBV4-1 and TRBJ1-3; D is perhaps TRBD1 (5 bases). The germline V gene has CDR1 MGHRA and CDR2 YSYEKL. The CDR3 runs to 15 residues. V lost 2 bases to trimming and J lost 0 bases, with 8 bases between them. The CDR3 bases are TGCGCCAGCAGCCAACAGGGTTACTCTGGAAACACCATATATTTT. Translating gives CASSQQGYSGNTIYF.

The V gene is TRBV19, the J gene TRBJ2-2; D possibly corresponds to TRBD2 (5 bases). This CDR3 is 15 amino acids long. V was pared by 3 bases and J by 2 bases, with 10 bases between. Germline V lookup: CDR1 LNHDA, CDR2 SQIVND (reference sequence). CDR3: CASSIRTVNTGELFF. DNA of the CDR3: TGTGCCAGTAGTATTCGGACTGTAAACACCGGGGAGCTGTTTTTT.

The genes are TRBV7-2 and TRBJ2-7; weak D call: TRBD1 (5 bases). The CDR3 spans 14 residues. V was pared by 6 bases and J by 1 base, with 13 bases between. In germline, CDR1 is SGHTA, CDR2 FQGNSA. The CDR3 reads CASRYGHESYEQYF. The CDR3 bases are TGTGCCAGCAGATACGGACACGAATCCTACGAGCAGTACTTC.

The gene calls are TRBV7-6 and TRBJ2-2, with TRBD1 identical over 8 bases. Germline CDR1 is SGHVS and CDR2 is FNYEAQ. V lost 1 base and J lost 1; bases outside the gene matches: 2. There are 16 residues in the CDR3. The CDR3 spells CASSLGGTGNTGELFF. For the CDR3, the DNA is TGTGCCAGCAGCTTAGGGGGGACAGGGAACACCGGGGAGCTGTTTTTT.

V and J are TRBV27 and TRBJ2-7; no definite D call. This CDR3 contains 16 residues. Germline lookup yields CDR1 MNHEY and CDR2 SMNVEV (reference sequence). V lost 2 bases to trimming and J lost 4 bases, with 18 bases between them. The CDR3 reads CASSLNSIGSVYEQYF. DNA for the CDR3: TGTGCCAGCAGTTTAAACTCGATCGGCAGCGTTTACGAGCAGTACTTC.

This sequence joins TRBV12-5 and TRBJ2-7; 7 positions agree with TRBD1. This CDR3 has 14 residues. The junction had 9 bases not matched to a gene; V was cut back by 5 bases and J by 5 bases. Per the germline V gene, CDR1 is LGHNT and CDR2 is FRNRAP. CDR3 loop: CASGMTGTLDEQYF. The CDR3 nucleotides read TGTGCTAGTGGTATGACAGGGACGCTTGACGAGCAGTACTTC.